These 28 T cell receptor beta chains share one sample of origin, sequenced in a study of CD8 T cells in ankylosing spondylitis. TCRdb recomputed calls from the 5' RACE reads with MiXCR, one row per CDR3 protein. The sample consists of fewer than 250,000 distinct CDR3 sequences, roughly a third of them appearing once. The sample taken for sequencing was blood, either unsorted or a sorted T cell fraction (not recorded which). These receptors were taken from a male donor with ankylosing spondylitis or in good health (not recorded which).

This rearrangement joins TRBV12-3 or TRBV12-4 to TRBJ1-2, with D possibly being TRBD1 (5 bases). V shed 6 bases and J shed 7 bases, with 12 bases lying between them. The CDR3 loop spans 12 amino acids. The CDR3 sequence: CASSPDSSGYTF. CDR3 coding DNA: TGTGCCAGCAGCCCCGACAGTTCTGGCTACACCTTC.

Written as DNA, the CDR3 is TGTGCCAGCAGTTACCGGACTGGGACCCAGTACTTC. This gives the protein CASSYRTGTQYF. The chain joins TRBV6-5 to TRBJ2-5; a possible D gene is TRBD2 (5 bases). This CDR3 has 12 amino acids. Trimming shortened V by 2 bases and J by 7 bases, and 8 bases separated the two germline ends. The germline CDR1 and CDR2 sequences are MNHEY and SVGAGI.

The chain joins TRBV27 to TRBJ2-3; 9 bases are a match to TRBD2. Per germline, CDR1 MNHEY and CDR2 SMNVEV (reference sequence). There are 15 residues in the CDR3. V gave up 7 bases and J gave up 3 bases; unmatched junction bases: 8. The CDR3 DNA sequence: TGTGCCAGCACTCGAAGCGGGGGGACTACAGATACGCAGTATTTT. This codes for CASTRSGGTTDTQYF.

This clonotype was counted only a few times. The chain recombines TRBV29-1 with TRBJ2-5; TRBD1 might be the D (6 bases). Deletions cut 6 bases from V and 5 bases from J, with 13 bases between. CDR3 length: 12 amino acids. Germline CDR1 and CDR2: SQVTM and ANQGSEA. The CDR3 DNA reads as TGCAGCGTGGCACAGGGTTTGGAGACCCAGTACTTC. This gives the protein CSVAQGLETQYF. Variable domain in full (rest from reference TRBV29-1 and TRBJ2-5): SAVISQKPSRDICQRGTSLTIQCQVDSQVTMMFWYRQQPGQSLTLIATANQGSEATYESGFVIDKFPISRPNLTFSTLTVSNMSPEDSSIYLCSVAQGLETQYFGPGTRLLVL.

The DNA of the CDR3 is TGCGCCAGCAGCTTGGGGACGGAGAACACTGAAGCTTTCTTT. Its translation is CASSLGTENTEAFF. The gene calls are TRBV5-1 and TRBJ1-1; D call uncertain. The V and J ends lost 0 bases and 1 base respectively, with 7 bases between them. Germline V gene sequence: CDR1 SGHRS, CDR2 YFSETQ. The CDR3 covers 14 residues.

V is TRBV7-3 and J is TRBJ2-1; 10 positions agree with TRBD2. The germline CDR1 and CDR2 sequences are SGHTA and FQGTGA. V lost 3 bases to trimming and J lost 0 bases; unmatched junction nucleotides: 2. This CDR3 has 16 residues. CDR3 protein: CASSFSGGSSYNEQFF. The CDR3 coding sequence is TGTGCCAGCAGCTTTAGCGGGGGGAGCTCCTACAATGAGCAGTTCTTC.

The V call is TRBV9, the J call TRBJ2-3, with 10 bases lining up with TRBD1. CDR1 and CDR2 from the germline V gene are SGDLS and YYNGEE. Trimming cost V 3 bases and J 4 bases; bases outside gene matches: 14. CDR3 length: 18 amino acids. The CDR3: CASSASRGDRGFADTQYF. CDR3 bases: TGTGCCAGCAGCGCTTCTAGGGGGGACAGGGGCTTTGCAGATACGCAGTATTTT.

In nucleotides, the CDR3 is TGTGCCAGCAGTACCTTCTTCGGGGGGGGTAATGAGCAGTTCTTC. Translating it yields CASSTFFGGGNEQFF. V and J are TRBV6-1 and TRBJ2-1; 8 nucleotides line up with TRBD2. The J segment lost 7 bases and the V segment lost 5 bases, leaving 10 bases of the junction unmatched. The CDR3 covers 15 residues. In germline, CDR1 is MNHNS, CDR2 SASEGT.

V usage is TRBV28 and J usage is TRBJ2-7; 8 nucleotides match TRBD1. The CDR3 loop spans 15 amino acids. Trimming cost V 6 bases and J 0 bases; bases outside gene matches: 7. Germline assignment: CDR1 MDHEN and CDR2 SYDVKM. CDR3 protein: CASSSGQVNSYEQYF. In DNA form, the CDR3 reads TGTGCCAGCAGCTCGGGACAGGTAAACTCCTACGAGCAGTACTTC.

V gene TRBV20-1 combines with J gene TRBJ2-7, with 8 bases aligning to TRBD1. V trimming: 4 bases; J trimming: 2 bases; junction bases outside the gene matches: 7. Germline CDR1 DFQATT, CDR2 SNEGSKA (reference sequence). The CDR3 is made up of 14 amino acids. The CDR3: CSANAGTGAYEQYF. As DNA, the CDR3 is TGCAGTGCTAACGCCGGGACAGGAGCCTACGAGCAGTACTTC.

The rearrangement uses TRBV6-1 and TRBJ1-5, with 7 nucleotides matching TRBD1. Trimming removed 4 bases from V and 6 bases from J; junction bases left unmatched: 18. Germline V lookup: CDR1 MNHNS, CDR2 SASEGT. This CDR3 contains 18 residues. The CDR3 sequence: CASSAKQSGGGYGQPQHF. The CDR3 coding sequence is TGTGCCAGCAGTGCCAAACAAAGTGGAGGGGGCTACGGTCAGCCCCAGCATTTT.

V usage is TRBV3-1 and J usage is TRBJ2-2; 7 bases align to TRBD1. The CDR3 is made up of 15 amino acids. J was trimmed by 0 bases and V by 4 bases; bases with no gene match: 2. Germline lookup yields CDR1 LGHDT and CDR2 YNNKEL (reference sequence). CDR3 region: CASSRQGPNTGELFF. The CDR3 nucleotides are TGTGCCAGCAGCCGACAGGGACCGAACACCGGGGAGCTGTTTTTT.

The J gene is TRBJ2-5, the V gene TRBV7-2; 9 bases line up with TRBD2. CDR3 length: 16 amino acids. Germline V gives CDR1 SGHTA, CDR2 FQGNSA. V gave up 2 bases and J gave up 2 bases; unmatched junction bases: 6. The CDR3 here is CASSLQAGGGQETQYF. DNA for the CDR3: TGTGCCAGCAGCTTACAAGCGGGGGGAGGTCAAGAGACCCAGTACTTC. Full variable domain (outside the CDR3, taken from reference TRBV7-2 and TRBJ2-5): GAGVSQSPSNKVTEKGKDVELRCDPISGHTALYWYRQSLGQGLEFLIYFQGNSAPDKSGLPSDRFSAERTGGSVSTLTIQRTQQEDSAVYLCASSLQAGGGQETQYFGPGTRLLVL.

This chain joins TRBV20-1 and TRBJ2-7; TRBD2 agrees at 7 bases. Germline V gene sequence: CDR1 DFQATT, CDR2 SNEGSKA (reference sequence). The CDR3 has 17 residues. V lost 0 bases to trimming and J lost 2 bases; unmatched junction nucleotides: 13. The CDR3 DNA sequence: TGCAGTGCTAGAGATGTGGCGTTCGCGGGGGTGACCTACGAGCAGTACTTC. Translation gives CSARDVAFAGVTYEQYF.

This clonotype appeared a few times. The rearrangement joins TRBV19 to TRBJ2-3; 8 bases agree with TRBD2. The V gene's germline CDR1 is LNHDA and CDR2 SQIVND (reference sequence). This CDR3 spans 15 amino acids. The V segment lost 8 bases and the J segment 1 base; nucleotides outside the gene matches: 8. CDR3 protein: CASSRQAGGTDTQYF. The CDR3 DNA is TGTGCCAGTTCTAGGCAAGCGGGAGGCACAGATACGCAGTATTTT.

The chain carries TRBV5-6 and TRBJ2-7, with D perhaps being TRBD1 or TRBD2 (5 bases each). V was pared by 5 bases and J by 3 bases, with 15 bases between. This CDR3 contains 14 residues. Germline CDR1 and CDR2: SGHDT and YYEEEE. The CDR3 is CASRHRRDLYEQYF. The CDR3 nucleotides read TGTGCCAGCAGGCACCGAAGGGACCTCTACGAGCAGTACTTC.

This clonotype was seen a handful of times. This rearrangement joins TRBV29-1 to TRBJ2-5; D gene uncertain. This CDR3 spans 15 amino acids. Trimming cost V 1 base and J 0 bases, with 12 bases left between them. The V gene's germline CDR1 is SQVTM and CDR2 ANQGSEA. The CDR3 region is CSVEGLMDDQETQYF. The CDR3 nucleotides read TGCAGCGTTGAAGGTCTTATGGACGACCAAGAGACCCAGTACTTC.

This rearrangement joins TRBV20-1 to TRBJ2-1; D is unresolved. The CDR3 spans 12 residues. V lost 7 bases and J lost 6, with 13 bases in between. Germline V gene data show CDR1 as DFQATT and CDR2 as SNEGSKA (reference sequence). The CDR3 region is CSVIPPGNEQFF. The CDR3 DNA reads as TGCAGTGTCATTCCACCGGGCAATGAGCAGTTCTTC.

This chain joins TRBV18 and TRBJ2-7; 8 nucleotides match TRBD2. After removal of 4 bases from V and 2 bases from J, the junction contained 7 bases not matched to a gene. There are 15 residues in the CDR3. Germline V CDR1 and CDR2: KGHSH, LQKENI. The CDR3 protein is CASSLAGQGTYEQYF. The CDR3 nucleotides are TGTGCCAGCTCACTAGCGGGACAAGGAACCTACGAGCAGTACTTC.

The V and J genes are TRBV10-3 and TRBJ2-3, with D unresolved. V was cut by 2 bases and J by 4 bases, with 10 bases left in between. Germline CDR1 ENHRY, CDR2 SYGVKD. The CDR3 totals 14 residues. CDR3 in DNA: TGTGCCATCAGTGAGGGAGAAAGGTCAGATACGCAGTATTTT. Translated: CAISEGERSDTQYF.

This clonotype has only a few counts. The rearrangement joins TRBV4-1 to TRBJ2-2; TRBD1 aligns across 8 bases. V lost 4 bases and J lost 5; bases outside the gene matches: 12. Germline-derived CDR1 and CDR2 are MGHRA and YSYEKL. CDR3 length: 17 residues. The CDR3 bases are TGCGCCAGCAGCCCGAGCCTAGGACAGGGTCAAACCGGGGAGCTGTTTTTT. This encodes CASSPSLGQGQTGELFF.

The rearrangement uses TRBV12-3 or TRBV12-4 and TRBJ2-1; 15 positions match TRBD2. The CDR3 extends over 17 amino acids. Trimming took 6 bases from V and 9 from J; bases not matched to a gene: 12. CDR3 coding DNA: TGTGCCAGCAGGGGACTAGCGGGGGGACATGCTAGCAGTGAGCAGTTCTTC. It translates to CASRGLAGGHASSEQFF.

This clonotype has only a few counts. This chain connects TRBV6-5 to TRBJ2-7; perhaps TRBD1 as D (8 bases). Per the germline V gene, CDR1 is MNHEY and CDR2 is SVGAGI. Trimming left V 3 bases short and J 3 bases short, with 15 bases between. This CDR3 is 15 amino acids long. CDR3 bases: TGTGCCAGCAGTTATCGGAACAGGGGGGGCTACGAGCAGTACTTC. Encoded protein: CASSYRNRGGYEQYF.

V and J are TRBV4-1 and TRBJ2-5; 9 nucleotides align to TRBD1. Germline CDR1 MGHRA, CDR2 YSYEKL. V lost 3 bases, J lost 5 bases, and 7 bases stayed unmatched. CDR3 length equals 15 residues. The CDR3 spells CASSHPGQGTETQYF. The CDR3 nucleotides read TGCGCCAGCAGCCACCCGGGACAGGGTACGGAGACCCAGTACTTC.

V usage is TRBV12-3 or TRBV12-4 and J usage is TRBJ1-2; the match to TRBD1 covers 7 bases. The CDR3 is 12 residues long. V trimming: 3 bases; J trimming: 13 bases; junction bases outside the gene matches: 8. The CDR3 DNA reads TGTGCCAGCAGTTTTGAGGGACAGACGGGCACCTTC. Translating gives CASSFEGQTGTF.

This clonotype occurred a few times. The chain couples TRBV29-1 to TRBJ1-2, with D perhaps TRBD1 (5 bases). Between the trimmed V and J ends, which lost 1 base and 0 bases, there was a span of 9 bases. The CDR3 covers 14 residues. In germline, CDR1 is SQVTM, CDR2 ANQGSEA. CDR3 protein: CSVEGDGSNYGYTF. CDR3 nucleotides: TGCAGCGTTGAAGGGGACGGATCTAACTATGGCTACACCTTC. The whole variable domain, remainder taken from reference TRBV29-1 and TRBJ1-2, is SAVISQKPSRDICQRGTSLTIQCQVDSQVTMMFWYRQQPGQSLTLIATANQGSEATYESGFVIDKFPISRPNLTFSTLTVSNMSPEDSSIYLCSVEGDGSNYGYTFGSGTRLTVV.

The chain is built from TRBV30 and TRBJ1-1; 10 positions agree with TRBD1. Trimming removed 8 bases from V and 11 bases from J; junction bases left unmatched: 17. This CDR3 contains 14 residues. Germline CDR1 reads GTSNPN; CDR2 reads SVGIG (reference sequence). The CDR3 DNA follows: TGTGCCAGAACAACACCGGGACAGGGGTACGGTGCTTTCTTT. It yields the protein CARTTPGQGYGAFF.

In DNA form, the CDR3 reads TGTGCCAGCAGTTTGTCGGGACACAATAACAATGAGCAGTTCTTC. Its translation is CASSLSGHNNNEQFF. The chain employs TRBV28 and TRBJ2-1; perhaps TRBD1 as D (6 bases). The CDR3 covers 15 residues. V was trimmed by 3 bases and J by 5 bases, leaving 14 bases between them. The germline CDR1 and CDR2 sequences are MDHEN and SYDVKM.